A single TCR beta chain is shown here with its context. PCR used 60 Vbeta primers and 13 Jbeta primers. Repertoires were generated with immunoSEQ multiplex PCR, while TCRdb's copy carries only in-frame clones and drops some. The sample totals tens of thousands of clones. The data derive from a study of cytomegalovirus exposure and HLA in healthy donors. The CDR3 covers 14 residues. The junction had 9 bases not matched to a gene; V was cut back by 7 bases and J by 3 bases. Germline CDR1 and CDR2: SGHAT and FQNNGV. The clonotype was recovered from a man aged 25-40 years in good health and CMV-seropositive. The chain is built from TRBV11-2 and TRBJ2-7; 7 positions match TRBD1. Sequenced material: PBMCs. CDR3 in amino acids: CASTKTGTVYEQYF. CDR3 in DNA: TGTGCCAGCACCAAAACCGGGACAGTCTACGAGCAGTACTTC.